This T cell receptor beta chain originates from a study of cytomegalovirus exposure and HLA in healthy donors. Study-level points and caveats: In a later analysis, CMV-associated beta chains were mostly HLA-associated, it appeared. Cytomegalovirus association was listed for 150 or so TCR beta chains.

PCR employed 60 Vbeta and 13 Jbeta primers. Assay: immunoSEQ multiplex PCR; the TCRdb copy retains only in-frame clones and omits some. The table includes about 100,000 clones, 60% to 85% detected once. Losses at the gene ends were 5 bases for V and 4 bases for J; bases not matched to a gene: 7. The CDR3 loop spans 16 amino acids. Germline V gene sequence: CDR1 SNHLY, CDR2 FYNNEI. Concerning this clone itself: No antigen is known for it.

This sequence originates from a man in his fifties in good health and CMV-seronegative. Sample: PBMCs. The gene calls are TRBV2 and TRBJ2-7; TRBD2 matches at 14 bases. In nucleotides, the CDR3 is TGTGCCAGCAGTAGACTAGCGGGGGGGTCTGGATACGAGCAGTACTTC. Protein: CASSRLAGGSGYEQYF.